Below, one T cell receptor (beta chain) is given with its context. The antigen remains unidentified. Some clones are missing from TCRdb's copy, which holds only in-frame ones; the method was immunoSEQ multiplex PCR. The profile shows about 1.1 million clones, about 80% of them singletons. This specimen belongs to a study of shared clonotypes between healthy human individuals. General study findings and limits: Generally, estimated richness proved larger in naive subsets than it did in memory subsets.

Specimen: memory CD4+ T cells from PBMCs. Specified subset: CD45RA-negative fraction. This receptor was identified in a young man in good health. Some clones in this sample may be carry-over from other donors' samples.

CDR3 DNA sequence: TGTGCCAGTAGTCTCCGGACACAAGCGAGCTATGGCTACACCTTC. Protein product: CASSLRTQASYGYTF. J is TRBJ1-2 and V is TRBV19; D is possibly TRBD1 (5 bases). Deletions cut 5 bases from V and 4 bases from J, with 17 bases between. Germline loops: CDR1 LNHDA, CDR2 SQIVND (reference sequence). The length of the CDR3 is 15 residues.